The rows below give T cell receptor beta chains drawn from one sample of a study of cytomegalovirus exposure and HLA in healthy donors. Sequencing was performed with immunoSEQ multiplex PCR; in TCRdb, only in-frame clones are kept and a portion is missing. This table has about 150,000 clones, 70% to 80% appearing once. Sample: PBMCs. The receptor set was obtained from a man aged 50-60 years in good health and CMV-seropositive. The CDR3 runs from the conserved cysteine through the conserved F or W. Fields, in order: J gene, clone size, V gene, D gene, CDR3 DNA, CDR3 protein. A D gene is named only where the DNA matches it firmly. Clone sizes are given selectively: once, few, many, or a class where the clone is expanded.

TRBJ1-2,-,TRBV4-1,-,TGCGCCAGCAGCCAAGGTGAGGGCGCTAACTATGGCTACACCTTC,CASSQGEGANYGYTF
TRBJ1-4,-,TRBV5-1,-,TGCGCCAGCAGCCTAACCACAGGGAGTGAAAAACTGTTTTTT,CASSLTTGSEKLFF
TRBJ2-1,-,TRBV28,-,TGTGCCAGCAGTTTATATGGGGGGATCGCCTACAATGAGCAGTTCTTC,CASSLYGGIAYNEQFF
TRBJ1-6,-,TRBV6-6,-,TGTGCCAGCAGTTACTCAGGCGGGATTCCGAGAGCCCTCCACTTT,CASSYSGGIPRALHF
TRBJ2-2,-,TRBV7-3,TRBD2,TGTGCCAGCAGCTTAACGATAGGACTAGCGACCGGGGAGCTGTTTTTT,CASSLTIGLATGELFF
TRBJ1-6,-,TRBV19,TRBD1,TGTGCCAGTAGTCCAGGACAGGGCCATTCACCCCTCCACTTT,CASSPGQGHSPLHF
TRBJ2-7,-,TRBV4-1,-,TGCGCCAGCAGCCTCCGACAGGACCTAGGGGAGCAGTACTTC,CASSLRQDLGEQYF
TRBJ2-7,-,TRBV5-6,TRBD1,TGTGCCAGCAGAGGGACAGGGTACTCCTACGAGCAGTACTTC,CASRGTGYSYEQYF
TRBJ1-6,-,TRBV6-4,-,TGTGCCAGCAGTGACGGGGGGTCTGGTTCACCCCTCCACTTT,CASSDGGSGSPLHF
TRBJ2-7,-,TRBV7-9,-,TGTGCCAGCAGCTCTGGGCCTTCTTGGGAGCAGTACTTC,CASSSGPSWEQYF
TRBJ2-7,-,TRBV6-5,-,TGTGCCAGCAGGGAGGGCTACGAGCAGTACTTC,CASREGYEQYF
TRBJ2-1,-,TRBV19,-,TGTGCCAGTTCATCAGCGGAAAGCTCCTACAATGAGCAGTTCTTC,CASSSAESSYNEQFF
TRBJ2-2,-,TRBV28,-,TGTGCCAGCAGTACTAAGACAGGTTCTTACCCCCCGAACACCGGGGAGCTGTTTTTT,CASSTKTGSYPPNTGELFF
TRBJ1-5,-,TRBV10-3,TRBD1,TGTGCCATCAGCGTGGGACAGGGGGCGGGACAGCCCCAGCATTTT,CAISVGQGAGQPQHF
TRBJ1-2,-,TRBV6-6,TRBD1,TGTGCCAGCAGTTACTCCCCAGGACAGGGCCTAAATGGCTACACCTTC,CASSYSPGQGLNGYTF
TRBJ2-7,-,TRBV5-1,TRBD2,TGCGCCAGCAGCCGCCGGGCTAGCGGCACGAGCTCCTACGAGCAGTACTTC,CASSRRASGTSSYEQYF
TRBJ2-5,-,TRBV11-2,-,TGTGCCAGCAGCTCATTCGCGGGCCAAGAGACCCAGTACTTC,CASSSFAGQETQYF
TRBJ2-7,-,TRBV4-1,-,TGCGCCAGCAGCCATGACCCCCGGGTGGCTGGCACCTACGAGCAGTACTTC,CASSHDPRVAGTYEQYF
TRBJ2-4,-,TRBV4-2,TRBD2,TGTGCCAGCAGCCTACGACTTAACCCCGGACTAGCCCAAAACATTCAGTACTTC,CASSLRLNPGLAQNIQYF
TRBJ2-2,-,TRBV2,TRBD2,TGTGCCAGCAAATGGCTAGCGGGATTAGGCACCGGGGAGCTGTTTTTT,CASKWLAGLGTGELFF
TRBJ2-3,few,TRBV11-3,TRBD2,TGTGCCAGCAGCCGCCACCAGCGGGAGGGCCACGATCAGGGATTGAATACGCAGTATTTT,CASSRHQREGHDQGLNTQYF
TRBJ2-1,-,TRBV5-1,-,TGCGCCAGCAGCTCGCACGGACAATACAATGAGCAGTTCTTC,CASSSHGQYNEQFF
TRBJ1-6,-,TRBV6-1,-,TGTGCCAGCAGTGAATTCCAGGGCCATTCACCCCTCCACTTT,CASSEFQGHSPLHF
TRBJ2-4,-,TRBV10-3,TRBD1,TGTGCCATCAGTGAGTCACAGGGGGTCAAAAACATTCAGTACTTC,CAISESQGVKNIQYF
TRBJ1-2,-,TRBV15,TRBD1,TGTGCCACCAGCAGAGTCAGGGGGGTCGATGGCTACACCTTC,CATSRVRGVDGYTF
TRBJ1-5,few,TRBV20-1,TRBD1,TGCAGTGCAGGGGGCCAAGGGGCCCAGCATTTT,CSAGGQGAQHF
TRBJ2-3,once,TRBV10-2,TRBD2,TGCGCCAGCAGTGAGTTGGGGGCTAGCGGGACTAGCACAGATACGCAGTATTTT,CASSELGASGTSTDTQYF
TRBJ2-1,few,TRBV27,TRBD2,TGTGCCAGCAGACCTTCTAGCGGGGGGGCCAATGAGCAGTTCTTC,CASRPSSGGANEQFF
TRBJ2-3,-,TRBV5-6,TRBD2,TGTGCCAGCAGCACCGTGGTTGGGATAGCGGGGACCACAGATACGCAGTATTTT,CASSTVVGIAGTTDTQYF
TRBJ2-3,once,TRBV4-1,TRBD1,TGCGCCAGCAGCGCACAGGGGGTGTTCACAGATACGCAGTATTTT,CASSAQGVFTDTQYF
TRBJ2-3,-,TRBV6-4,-,TGTGCCAGCAGTGACCAGGGGGGAGATACGCAGTATTTT,CASSDQGGDTQYF